The T cell receptor (beta chain) under discussion was sequenced for a study of tumor-infiltrating lymphocytes in primary liver carcinoma. In the case of this clonotype: A read error is likely, as this CDR3 ends without the conserved phenylalanine or tryptophan.

The template, about 550 ng total RNA, yielded TCR beta cDNA made with a constant-region primer. Libraries covering TCR beta were generated through three nested multiplex PCR rounds (using a slightly modified ARM-PCR). Investigators reported that the first two PCR rounds, at approximately 11 cycles each, used TRBV1-TRBV30 forward primers with a C-beta reverse primer. TCRdb redid the calling of the multiplex PCR reads with MiXCR, one entry per CDR3 protein. The data contain about 300,000 distinct CDR3 sequences, about 62% of them singletons. The blood RNA (from unsorted whole blood) was obtained, and germline DNA was also extracted. Germline lookup yields CDR1 SGHAT and CDR2 FQDESV (reference sequence). The CDR3 runs 14 residues.

What was sequenced was peripheral blood. This clonotype was obtained from a man aged 35 to 55 with primary liver carcinoma and hepatitis B virus infection. The rearrangement joins TRBV11-1 to TRBJ2-5, with 10 positions matching TRBD1. The CDR3 DNA follows: TGTGTTAGCACCCCCGGGACAGGGGTAGAGACCCAGTACTCC. This translates into CVSTPGTGVETQYS.